One TCR beta chain is described in this entry. The data were obtained in a study of blood T cell repertoires in COVID-19. As for the study in general: From the United States, Italy and Spain came samples of acute and convalescent COVID-19. The analysed material was cDNA or gDNA that came from T cells, B-cell-depleted T cells, or PBMCs.

CDR1 is SGHRS, CDR2 YFSETQ, per germline. This CDR3 has 16 amino acids. V was cut by 0 bases and J by 4 bases, with 13 bases left in between. Clones were read by immunoSEQ multiplex PCR, and TCRdb kept only the in-frame ones, dropping some. Among roughly 70,000 clones listed, about 88% were seen once. This receptor was obtained from a man in his sixties or seventies with active COVID-19. The chain employs TRBV5-1 and TRBJ2-2; D perhaps matches TRBD2 (6 bases). Sequencing was carried out using peripheral blood. This CDR3 is CASSLGTTPGTGELFF. CDR3 nucleotide sequence: TGCGCCAGCAGCTTGGGGACTACCCCCGGCACCGGGGAGCTGTTTTTT. Based on the CDR3 plus reference TRBV5-1 and TRBJ2-2, the full variable domain is KAGVTQTPRYLIKTRGQQVTLSCSPISGHRSVSWYQQTPGQGLQFLFEYFSETQRNKGNFPGRFSGRQFSNSRSEMNVSTLELGDSALYLCASSLGTTPGTGELFFGEGSRLTVL.